Below are 2 T cell receptor beta chains sequenced from a single sample in a study of technical replicates of blood from a handful of donors. The method was immunoSEQ multiplex PCR; TCRdb's version includes in-frame clones alone and lacks a portion of them. The sample lists about 88,000 clones; around 94% were seen once. Sequences were obtained from T cells isolated from PBMCs. The receptors were gathered from a human donor in good health.

The chain combines TRBV19 with TRBJ2-7; D ambiguous. With 3 bases removed from V and 6 bases from J, the gap between germline ends came to 12 bases. CDR3 length equals 13 residues. Germline lookup yields CDR1 LNHDA and CDR2 SQIVND (reference sequence). Written as DNA, the CDR3 is TGTGCCAGTAGTATTGGGCAGGTCTCCGAGCAGTACTTC. Translation: CASSIGQVSEQYF.

The V gene is TRBV9, the J gene TRBJ2-2; weak D call: TRBD2 (5 bases). The CDR3 covers 16 residues. Germline CDR1 SGDLS, CDR2 YYNGEE. Trimming pared 0 bases from V and 4 bases from J, leaving 13 bases between. For the CDR3, the DNA is TGTGCCAGCAGCGTAGCTGGCGGGTCTGGCACCGGGGAGCTGTTTTTT. This translates into CASSVAGGSGTGELFF.